The 4 T cell receptor beta chains given below trace back to one sample, sequenced in a study of technical replicates of blood from a few donors. Measured with immunoSEQ multiplex PCR; TCRdb has only the in-frame clones, and not every one. The sample has 80,000 or so clones; approximately 96% are singletons. The sample consisted of T cells isolated from PBMCs. These receptors came from a human donor in good health.

The chain links TRBV5-6 to TRBJ1-4, with 8 bases aligning to TRBD1. Per the germline V gene, CDR1 is SGHDT and CDR2 is YYEEEE. The CDR3 spans 13 residues. V gave up 5 bases and J gave up 7 bases; unmatched junction bases: 4. This CDR3 is CASSSDRGEKLFF. CDR3 DNA sequence: TGTGCCAGCAGTTCCGACAGGGGTGAAAAACTGTTTTTT.

The V call is TRBV9, the J call TRBJ2-1; perhaps TRBD2 as D (5 bases). The CDR3 has 15 residues. Deletions cut 3 bases from V and 0 bases from J, with 10 bases between. Germline V gene lookup returns CDR1 SGDLS and CDR2 YYNGEE. CDR3 region: CASSAGLNSYNEQFF. The CDR3 region has the DNA TGTGCCAGCAGCGCAGGACTTAACTCCTACAATGAGCAGTTCTTC.

V is TRBV13 and J is TRBJ2-1; a weak D match, TRBD2 (5 bases). The germline gives CDR1 PRHDT, CDR2 FYEKMQ (reference sequence). The CDR3 length is 17 residues. V shed 3 bases and J shed 4 bases, with 19 bases lying between them. CDR3 sequence reads: CASSLSASLSTYNEQFF. As DNA, the CDR3 is TGTGCCAGCAGCTTGTCGGCTAGCCTAAGTACTTACAATGAGCAGTTCTTC.

The chain employs TRBV4-1 and TRBJ2-3, with TRBD2 matching 10 bases. Trimming took 2 bases from V and 5 from J; bases not matched to a gene: 16. This CDR3 is 19 amino acids long. Per the germline V gene, CDR1 is MGHRA and CDR2 is YSYEKL. CDR3 sequence (DNA): TGCGCCAGCAGCCAACGCATACCCCCCGGGACTAGCGCCGTAGATACGCAGTATTTT. It translates to CASSQRIPPGTSAVDTQYF.